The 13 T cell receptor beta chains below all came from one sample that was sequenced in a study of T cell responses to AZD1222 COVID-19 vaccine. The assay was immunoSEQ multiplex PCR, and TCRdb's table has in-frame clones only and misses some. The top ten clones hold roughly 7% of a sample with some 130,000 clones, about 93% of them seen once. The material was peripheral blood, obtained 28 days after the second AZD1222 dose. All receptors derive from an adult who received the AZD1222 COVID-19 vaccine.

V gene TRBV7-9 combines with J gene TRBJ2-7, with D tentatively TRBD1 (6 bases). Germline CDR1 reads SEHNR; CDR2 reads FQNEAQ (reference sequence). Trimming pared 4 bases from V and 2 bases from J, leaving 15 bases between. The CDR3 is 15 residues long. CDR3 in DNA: TGTGCCAGCAGCTCGACCGGGACACTGCCCTACGAGCAGTACTTC. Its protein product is CASSSTGTLPYEQYF.

CDR3 nucleotides: TGTGCCAGCAGCTTGGCAGGGGGCGCATCTCAGCCCCAGCATTTT. Its translation is CASSLAGGASQPQHF. The genes are TRBV7-2 and TRBJ1-5, with 8 bases lining up with TRBD1. CDR1 is SGHTA and CDR2 is FQGNSA in the germline V gene. The CDR3 is 15 residues long. Trimming at V came to 3 bases and at J to 6 bases, leaving 7 bases not matched to a gene.

The CDR3 here is CASSQFPPNPGGYGYTF. CDR3 bases: TGTGCCAGCAGCCAATTTCCCCCAAACCCAGGGGGCTATGGCTACACCTTC. V gene TRBV3-1 (or the pseudogene TRBV3-2) combines with J gene TRBJ1-2, with 7 positions matching TRBD1. From germline, CDR1 is LGHDT and CDR2 YNNKEL (reference sequence). The CDR3 sequence is 17 residues long. Trimming took 2 bases from V and 4 from J; bases not matched to a gene: 13.

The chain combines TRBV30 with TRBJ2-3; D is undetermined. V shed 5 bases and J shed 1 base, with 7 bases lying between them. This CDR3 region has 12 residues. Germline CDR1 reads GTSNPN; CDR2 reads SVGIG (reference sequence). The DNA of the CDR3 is TGTGCCTGGTTTGGGGGCACAGATACGCAGTATTTT. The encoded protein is CAWFGGTDTQYF.

CDR3: CASSKLRQANQPQHF. CDR3 bases: TGTGCCAGTAGTAAGCTTAGACAGGCCAATCAGCCCCAGCATTTT. The genes are TRBV19 and TRBJ1-5; possibly TRBD1 for D (6 bases). This CDR3 is 15 amino acids long. Germline loops: CDR1 LNHDA, CDR2 SQIVND (reference sequence). Trimming took 4 bases from V and 3 from J, leaving 13 bases between them.

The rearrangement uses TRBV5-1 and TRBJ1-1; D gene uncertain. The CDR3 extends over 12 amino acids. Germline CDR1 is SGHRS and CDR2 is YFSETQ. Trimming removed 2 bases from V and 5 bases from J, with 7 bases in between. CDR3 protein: CASSFGDTEAFF. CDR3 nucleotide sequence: TGCGCCAGCAGCTTTGGGGATACTGAAGCTTTCTTT.

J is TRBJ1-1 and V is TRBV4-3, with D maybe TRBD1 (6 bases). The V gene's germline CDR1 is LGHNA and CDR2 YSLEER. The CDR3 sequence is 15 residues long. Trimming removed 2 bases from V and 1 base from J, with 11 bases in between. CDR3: CASSQPGTTNTEAFF. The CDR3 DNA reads TGCGCCAGCAGCCAACCCGGGACAACGAACACTGAAGCTTTCTTT.

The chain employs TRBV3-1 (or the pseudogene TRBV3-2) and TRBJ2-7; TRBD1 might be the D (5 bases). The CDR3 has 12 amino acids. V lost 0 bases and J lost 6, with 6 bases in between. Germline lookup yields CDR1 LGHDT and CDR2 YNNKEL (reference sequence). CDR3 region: CASSQDQGEQYF. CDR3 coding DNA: TGTGCCAGCAGCCAAGACCAGGGCGAGCAGTACTTC.

CDR3 sequence reads: CASSLLETGNGYTF. CDR3 coding DNA: TGTGCCAGCTCACTTCTGGAGACAGGGAATGGCTACACCTTC. The chain recombines TRBV18 with TRBJ1-2, with 7 bases matching TRBD1. Germline CDR1 reads KGHSH; CDR2 reads LQKENI. This CDR3 contains 14 residues. V was clipped by 4 bases and J by 6 bases; unmatched bases: 8.

CDR3 region: CASSLDPGASGNTIYF. For the CDR3, the DNA is TGTGCCAGCAGCTTAGATCCGGGGGCCTCTGGAAACACCATATATTTT. This chain uses TRBV11-2 with TRBJ1-3; TRBD1 is a possible D gene (6 bases). Germline CDR1 SGHAT, CDR2 FQNNGV. This CDR3 has 16 amino acids. The V and J ends lost 0 bases and 0 bases respectively, with 9 bases between them.

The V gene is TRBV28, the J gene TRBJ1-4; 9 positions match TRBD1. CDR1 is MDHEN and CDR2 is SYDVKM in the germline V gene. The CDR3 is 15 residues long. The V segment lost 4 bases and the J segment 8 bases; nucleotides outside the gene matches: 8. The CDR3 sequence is CASSSPGQGEEKLFF. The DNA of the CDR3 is TGTGCCAGCAGTTCCCCGGGACAGGGTGAGGAAAAACTGTTTTTT.

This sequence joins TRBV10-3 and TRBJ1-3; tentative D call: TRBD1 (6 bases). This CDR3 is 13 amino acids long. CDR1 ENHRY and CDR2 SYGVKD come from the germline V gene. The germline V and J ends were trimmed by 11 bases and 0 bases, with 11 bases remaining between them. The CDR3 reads CAGGAHSGNTIYF. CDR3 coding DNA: TGTGCCGGGGGGGCCCACTCTGGAAACACCATATATTTT.

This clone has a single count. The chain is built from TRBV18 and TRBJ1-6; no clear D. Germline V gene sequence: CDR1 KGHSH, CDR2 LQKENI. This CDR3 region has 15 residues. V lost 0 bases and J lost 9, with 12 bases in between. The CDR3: CASSPPGVQSSPLHF. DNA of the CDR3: TGTGCCAGCTCACCACCCGGAGTACAGAGTTCACCCCTCCACTTT.